Listed below are T cell receptor beta chains from one sample, sequenced in a study of blood T cell repertoires in COVID-19. Produced via immunoSEQ multiplex PCR; TCRdb's table is partial and in-frame only. Of fewer than 150,000 clones listed, 70% to 90% were seen once; the top ten hold roughly 28%. Sequenced: peripheral blood. These receptors originate from a human donor in a cohort sampled during active COVID-19. CDR3s include the opening cysteine and the closing phenylalanine or tryptophan. Each record gives: V gene, CDR3 protein.

v_call: TRBV6-5
cdr3_aa: CASRSPSAGDTEAFF

v_call: TRBV5-1
cdr3_aa: CASSLTGGSNTEAFF

v_call: TRBV7-9
cdr3_aa: CASSLARRGQSSYNEQFF

v_call: TRBV2
cdr3_aa: CASSYANGYTF

v_call: TRBV6-2/TRBV6-3
cdr3_aa: CASSSDTYEQYF

v_call: TRBV7-6
cdr3_aa: CASSLEGARIADTQYF

v_call: TRBV13
cdr3_aa: CASSPVGQGGEQFF

v_call: TRBV6-6
cdr3_aa: CASSYRANQPQHF

v_call: TRBV7-6
cdr3_aa: CASSLVSGPMNTEAFF

v_call: TRBV14
cdr3_aa: CASSPPGVSAGANVLTF

v_call: TRBV27
cdr3_aa: CASSPLAGEPDTQYF

v_call: TRBV15
cdr3_aa: CATSREGTGLNTGELFF

v_call: TRBV18
cdr3_aa: CASSPTGSGGNTIYF

v_call: TRBV29-1
cdr3_aa: CSVDISGNTIYF

v_call: TRBV3-1/TRBV3-2
cdr3_aa: CASSPTGGTSGGDTQYF

v_call: TRBV7-9
cdr3_aa: CASSLAGTGGNSPLHF

v_call: TRBV6-5
cdr3_aa: CASSYRGQGNYGYTF

v_call: TRBV7-9
cdr3_aa: CASSLPGQPYGYTF

v_call: TRBV19
cdr3_aa: CASRRYTEAFF

v_call: TRBV5-5
cdr3_aa: CASQADRPSTDTQYF

v_call: TRBV5-6
cdr3_aa: CASSRRTRTYNEQFF

v_call: TRBV7-8
cdr3_aa: CASSVRVSGNSYEQYF

v_call: TRBV2
cdr3_aa: CASRQGTIGATNEKLFF

v_call: TRBV5-4
cdr3_aa: CASSLRDRGGETQYF

v_call: TRBV30
cdr3_aa: CAWDRTGGNSPLHF

v_call: TRBV12-2
cdr3_aa: CASRPAQYF

v_call: TRBV18
cdr3_aa: CASSPRSPGQGQETQYF

v_call: TRBV6-6
cdr3_aa: CASTSGPNTDTQYF

v_call: TRBV30
cdr3_aa: CAWSVGTGTGELFF

v_call: TRBV6-5
cdr3_aa: CASSYSWTGNQPQHF

v_call: TRBV6-5
cdr3_aa: CASSYLAGQGGNEQFF

v_call: TRBV3-1/TRBV3-2
cdr3_aa: CASSHPRTGGPYGYTF

v_call: TRBV24-1
cdr3_aa: CATSDLRGGEETQYF

v_call: TRBV6-2/TRBV6-3
cdr3_aa: CASSSGRTQPQHF

v_call: TRBV4-3
cdr3_aa: CASSQDLRGAGYTF

v_call: TRBV7-9
cdr3_aa: CASSRDRGGFHTQYF

v_call: TRBV4-2
cdr3_aa: CASSPRFTGGLYNEQFF

v_call: TRBV5-1
cdr3_aa: CASSRGQGNEKLFF

v_call: TRBV10-1
cdr3_aa: CASNGLYEQYF

v_call: TRBV4-2
cdr3_aa: CASSLAGTGSDNSPLHF

v_call: TRBV5-4
cdr3_aa: CASSPGGGGSYEQYF

v_call: TRBV19
cdr3_aa: CASNSRGLNTGELFF

v_call: TRBV9
cdr3_aa: CASSPQGGSYEQYF

v_call: TRBV7-9
cdr3_aa: CASSSPGTGGEYEQYF

v_call: TRBV6-5
cdr3_aa: CASSQGPQETQYF

v_call: TRBV4-3
cdr3_aa: CASSHISSGGPADTQYF

v_call: TRBV7-2
cdr3_aa: CASSLARDSPNSPLHF

v_call: TRBV27
cdr3_aa: CASSFKGEHYEQYF

v_call: TRBV6-4
cdr3_aa: CASSLSSGGPYEQYF

v_call: TRBV29-1
cdr3_aa: CSAPIDIYGYTF